This T cell receptor (beta chain) is from a study of shared clonotypes between healthy human individuals. Study outcomes and limitations: Shared across a few donors were around 5% of the naive CD4 clonotypes.

Comments on this clone: The antigen remains unidentified.

Repertoires were generated with immunoSEQ multiplex PCR, while TCRdb's copy carries only in-frame clones and drops some. This sample carries around 2.5 million clones, 80% to 95% of them seen once, and the ten largest clones take 0.36%. Germline V gives CDR1 SGHVS, CDR2 FNYEAQ. This CDR3 spans 16 amino acids. V trimming: 3 bases; J trimming: 1 base; junction bases outside the gene matches: 6. The split of CD4+ cells yielded CD45RA+ naive and CD45RA-negative memory subsets. Sequenced material: naive CD4+ T cells from PBMCs. The sample's subset: CD45RA+ positively selected. This sequence joins TRBV7-6 and TRBJ2-3, with TRBD2 identical over 8 bases. The sequence was collected from a young man in good health. Some clones in this sample may be carry-over from other donors' samples. The CDR3 here is CASSLFGAGGTDTQYF. As DNA, the CDR3 is TGTGCCAGCAGCTTGTTCGGAGCGGGAGGCACAGATACGCAGTATTTT.